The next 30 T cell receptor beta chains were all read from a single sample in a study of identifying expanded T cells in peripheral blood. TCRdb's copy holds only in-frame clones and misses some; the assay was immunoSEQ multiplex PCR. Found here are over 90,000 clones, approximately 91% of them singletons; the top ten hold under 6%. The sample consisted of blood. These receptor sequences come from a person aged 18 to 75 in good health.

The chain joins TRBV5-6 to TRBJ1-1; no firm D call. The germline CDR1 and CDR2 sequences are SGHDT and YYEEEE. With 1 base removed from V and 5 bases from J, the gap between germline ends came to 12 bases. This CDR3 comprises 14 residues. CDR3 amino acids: CASSLQVRGTEAFF. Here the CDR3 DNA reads TGTGCCAGCAGCTTGCAGGTTCGAGGGACTGAAGCTTTCTTT.

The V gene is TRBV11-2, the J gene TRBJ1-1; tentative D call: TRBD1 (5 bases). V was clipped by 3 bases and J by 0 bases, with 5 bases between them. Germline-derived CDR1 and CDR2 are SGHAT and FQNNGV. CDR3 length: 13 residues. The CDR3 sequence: CASSLTVNTEAFF. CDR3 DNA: TGTGCCAGCAGCTTGACAGTGAACACTGAAGCTTTCTTT.

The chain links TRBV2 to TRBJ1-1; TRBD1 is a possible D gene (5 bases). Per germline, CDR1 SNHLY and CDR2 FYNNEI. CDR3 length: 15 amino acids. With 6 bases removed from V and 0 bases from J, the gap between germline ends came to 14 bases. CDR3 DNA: TGTGCCAGCAGGCCACAGACAGTCATGAACACTGAAGCTTTCTTT. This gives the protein CASRPQTVMNTEAFF.

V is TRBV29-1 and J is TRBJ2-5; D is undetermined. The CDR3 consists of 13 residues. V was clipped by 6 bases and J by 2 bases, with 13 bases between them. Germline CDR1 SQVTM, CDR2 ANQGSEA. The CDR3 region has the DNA TGCAGCGTGGGGAAGGTAGTACAAGAGACCCAGTACTTC. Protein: CSVGKVVQETQYF.

The CDR3 bases are TGCAGCGTTGCTGGACTAGCGGCAGATACGCAGTATTTT. Its translation is CSVAGLAADTQYF. The chain combines TRBV29-1 with TRBJ2-3, with 10 bases matching TRBD2. The germline V gene encodes CDR1 SQVTM and CDR2 ANQGSEA. The CDR3 totals 13 residues. V dropped 4 bases and J dropped 4; count of bases not matched to a gene: 2.

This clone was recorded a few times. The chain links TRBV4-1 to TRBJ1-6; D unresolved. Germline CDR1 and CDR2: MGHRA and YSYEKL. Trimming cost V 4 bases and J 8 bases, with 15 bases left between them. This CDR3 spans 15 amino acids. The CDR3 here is CASSLLERFDSPLHF. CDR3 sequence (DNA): TGCGCCAGCAGCCTCCTAGAAAGGTTTGATTCACCCCTCCACTTT.

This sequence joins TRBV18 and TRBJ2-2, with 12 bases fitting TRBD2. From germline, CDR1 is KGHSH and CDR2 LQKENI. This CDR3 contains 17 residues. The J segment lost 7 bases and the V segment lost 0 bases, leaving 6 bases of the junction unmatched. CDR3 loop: CASSPPTSGSPGGELFF. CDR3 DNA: TGTGCCAGCTCACCACCGACTAGCGGGAGTCCGGGCGGGGAGCTGTTTTTT.

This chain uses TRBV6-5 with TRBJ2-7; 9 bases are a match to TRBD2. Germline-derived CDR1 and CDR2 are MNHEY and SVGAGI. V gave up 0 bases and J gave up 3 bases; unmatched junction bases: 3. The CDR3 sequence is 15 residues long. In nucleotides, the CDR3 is TGTGCCAGCAGTTACTCTAGCGGGGGCCACTACGAGCAGTACTTC. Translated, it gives CASSYSSGGHYEQYF.

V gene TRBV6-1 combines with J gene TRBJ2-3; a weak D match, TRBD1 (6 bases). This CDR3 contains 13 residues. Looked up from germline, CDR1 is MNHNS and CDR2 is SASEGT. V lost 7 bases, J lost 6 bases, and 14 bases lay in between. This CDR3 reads CASTLGARDTQYF. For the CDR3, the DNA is TGTGCCAGCACATTGGGGGCGAGGGATACGCAGTATTTT.

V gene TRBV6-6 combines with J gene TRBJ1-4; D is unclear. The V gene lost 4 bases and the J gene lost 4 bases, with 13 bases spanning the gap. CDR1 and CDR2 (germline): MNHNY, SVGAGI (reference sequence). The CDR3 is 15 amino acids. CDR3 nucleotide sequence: TGTGCCAGCAGTTCCTTGGGTCTCCTTAATGAAAAACTGTTTTTT. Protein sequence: CASSSLGLLNEKLFF.

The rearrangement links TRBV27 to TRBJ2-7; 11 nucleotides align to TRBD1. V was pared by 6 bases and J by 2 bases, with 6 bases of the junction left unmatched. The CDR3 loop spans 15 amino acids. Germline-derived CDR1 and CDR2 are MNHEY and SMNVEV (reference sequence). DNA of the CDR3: TGTGCCAGCAGGATGGACAGGGGGCTCCCCTACGAGCAGTACTTC. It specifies CASRMDRGLPYEQYF.

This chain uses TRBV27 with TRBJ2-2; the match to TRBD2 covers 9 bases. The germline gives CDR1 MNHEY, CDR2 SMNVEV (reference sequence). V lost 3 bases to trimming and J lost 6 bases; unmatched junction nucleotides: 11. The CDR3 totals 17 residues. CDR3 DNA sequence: TGTGCCAGCAGTTTCCATAGCGGGAGCGGCGTAGCCGGGGAGCTGTTTTTT. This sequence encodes CASSFHSGSGVAGELFF.

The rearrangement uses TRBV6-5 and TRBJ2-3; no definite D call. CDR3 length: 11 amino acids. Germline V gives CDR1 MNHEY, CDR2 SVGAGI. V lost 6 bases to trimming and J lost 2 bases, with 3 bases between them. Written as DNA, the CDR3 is TGTGCCAGCAGGTACACAGATACGCAGTATTTT. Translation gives CASRYTDTQYF.

CDR3 DNA: TGTGCCTGGAGTCTCTCGGTAAATTCACCCCTCCACTTT. Protein sequence: CAWSLSVNSPLHF. J is TRBJ1-6 and V is TRBV30; no clear D. Germline V gene lookup returns CDR1 GTSNPN and CDR2 SVGIG (reference sequence). This CDR3 spans 13 amino acids. V was clipped by 2 bases and J by 7 bases, with 9 bases between them.

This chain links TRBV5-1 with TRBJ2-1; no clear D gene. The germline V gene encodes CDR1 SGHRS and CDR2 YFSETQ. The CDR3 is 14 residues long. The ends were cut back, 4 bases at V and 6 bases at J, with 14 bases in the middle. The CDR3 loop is CASSRRSDGNEQFF. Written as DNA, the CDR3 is TGCGCCAGCAGCCGACGAAGCGACGGCAATGAGCAGTTCTTC. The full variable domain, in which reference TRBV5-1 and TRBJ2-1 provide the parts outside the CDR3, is KAGVTQTPRYLIKTRGQQVTLSCSPISGHRSVSWYQQTPGQGLQFLFEYFSETQRNKGNFPGRFSGRQFSNSRSEMNVSTLELGDSALYLCASSRRSDGNEQFFGPGTRLTVL.

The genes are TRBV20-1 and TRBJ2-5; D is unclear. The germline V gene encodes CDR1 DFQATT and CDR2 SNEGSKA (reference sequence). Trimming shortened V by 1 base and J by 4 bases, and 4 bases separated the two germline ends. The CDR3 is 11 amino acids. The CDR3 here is CSARASETQYF. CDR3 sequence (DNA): TGCAGTGCTAGAGCATCAGAGACCCAGTACTTC.

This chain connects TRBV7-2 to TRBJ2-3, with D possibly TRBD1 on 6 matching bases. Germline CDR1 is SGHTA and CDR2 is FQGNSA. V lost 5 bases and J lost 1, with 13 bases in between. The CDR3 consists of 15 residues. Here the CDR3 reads CASSPHGQRTDTQYF. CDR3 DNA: TGTGCCAGCAGCCCCCACGGACAGCGCACAGATACGCAGTATTTT. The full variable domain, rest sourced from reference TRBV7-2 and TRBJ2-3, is GAGVSQSPSNKVTEKGKDVELRCDPISGHTALYWYRQSLGQGLEFLIYFQGNSAPDKSGLPSDRFSAERTGGSVSTLTIQRTQQEDSAVYLCASSPHGQRTDTQYFGPGTRLTVL.

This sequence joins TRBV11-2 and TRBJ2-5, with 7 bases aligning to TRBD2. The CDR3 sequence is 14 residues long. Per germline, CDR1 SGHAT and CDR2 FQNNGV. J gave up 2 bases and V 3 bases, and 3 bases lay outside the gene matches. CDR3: CASSLSGVQETQYF. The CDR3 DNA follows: TGTGCCAGCAGCTTGAGCGGGGTTCAAGAGACCCAGTACTTC.

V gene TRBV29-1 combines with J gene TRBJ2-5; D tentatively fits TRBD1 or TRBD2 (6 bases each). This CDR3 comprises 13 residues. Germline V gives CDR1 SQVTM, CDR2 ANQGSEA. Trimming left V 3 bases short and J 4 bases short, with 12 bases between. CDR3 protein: CSVEVGGAETQYF. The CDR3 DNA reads TGCAGCGTTGAGGTGGGGGGCGCAGAGACCCAGTACTTC.

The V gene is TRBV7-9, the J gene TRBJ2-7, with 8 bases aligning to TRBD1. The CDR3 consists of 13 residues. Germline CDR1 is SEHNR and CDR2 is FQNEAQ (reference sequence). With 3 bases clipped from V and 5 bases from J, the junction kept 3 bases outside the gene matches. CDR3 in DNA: TGTGCCAGCAGCTTGGACAGGGACCACGAGCAGTACTTC. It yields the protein CASSLDRDHEQYF.

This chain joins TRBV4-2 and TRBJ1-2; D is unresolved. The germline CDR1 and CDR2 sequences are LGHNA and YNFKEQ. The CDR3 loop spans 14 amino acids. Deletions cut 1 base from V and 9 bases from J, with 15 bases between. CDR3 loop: CASSQVQAALRYTF. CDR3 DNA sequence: TGTGCCAGCAGCCAAGTTCAGGCAGCTCTACGCTACACCTTC.

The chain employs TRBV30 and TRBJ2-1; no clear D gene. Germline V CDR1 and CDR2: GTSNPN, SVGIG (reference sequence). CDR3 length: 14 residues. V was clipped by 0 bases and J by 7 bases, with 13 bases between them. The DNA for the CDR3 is TGTGCCTGGAGTGTTTCGAAGGGCCGGAATGAGCAGTTCTTC. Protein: CAWSVSKGRNEQFF.

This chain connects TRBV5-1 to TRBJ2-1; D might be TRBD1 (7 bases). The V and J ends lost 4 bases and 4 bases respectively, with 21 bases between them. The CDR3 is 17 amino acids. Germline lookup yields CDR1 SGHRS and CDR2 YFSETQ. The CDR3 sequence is CASSGGGRSGLYNEQFF. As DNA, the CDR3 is TGCGCCAGCAGCGGAGGGGGCAGGTCTGGACTTTACAATGAGCAGTTCTTC.

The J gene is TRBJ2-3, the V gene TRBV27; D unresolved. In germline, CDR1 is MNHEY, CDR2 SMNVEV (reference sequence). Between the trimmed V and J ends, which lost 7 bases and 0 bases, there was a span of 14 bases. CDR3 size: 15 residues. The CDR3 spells CASKLESTSTDTQYF. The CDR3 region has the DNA TGTGCCAGCAAATTAGAATCCACTAGCACAGATACGCAGTATTTT.

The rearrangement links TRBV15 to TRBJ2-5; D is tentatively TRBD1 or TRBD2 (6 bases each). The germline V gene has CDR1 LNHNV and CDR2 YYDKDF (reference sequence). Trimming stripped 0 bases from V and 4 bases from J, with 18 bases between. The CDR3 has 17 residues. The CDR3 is CATSRDLTGKRVETQYF. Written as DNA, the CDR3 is TGTGCCACCAGCAGAGACCTAACAGGGAAGCGGGTAGAGACCCAGTACTTC.

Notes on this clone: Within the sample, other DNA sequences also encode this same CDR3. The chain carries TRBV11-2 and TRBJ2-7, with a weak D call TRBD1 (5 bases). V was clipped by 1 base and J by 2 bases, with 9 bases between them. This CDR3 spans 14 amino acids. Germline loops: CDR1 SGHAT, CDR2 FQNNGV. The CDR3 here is CASSLGTGAYEQYF. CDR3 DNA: TGTGCCAGCAGCTTAGGCACAGGAGCCTACGAGCAGTACTTC.

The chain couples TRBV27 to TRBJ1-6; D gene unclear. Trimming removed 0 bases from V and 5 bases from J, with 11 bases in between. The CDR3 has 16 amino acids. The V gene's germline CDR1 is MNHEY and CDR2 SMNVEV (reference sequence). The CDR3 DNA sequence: TGTGCCAGCAGTTTATCGACGGGAAGGCATAATTCACCCCTCCACTTT. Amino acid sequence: CASSLSTGRHNSPLHF.

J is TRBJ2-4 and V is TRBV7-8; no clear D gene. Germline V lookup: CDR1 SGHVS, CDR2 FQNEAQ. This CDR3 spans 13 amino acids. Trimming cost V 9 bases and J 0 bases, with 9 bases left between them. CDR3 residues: CASSYTAKNIQYF. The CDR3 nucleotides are TGTGCCAGTTCCTATACAGCCAAAAACATTCAGTACTTC.

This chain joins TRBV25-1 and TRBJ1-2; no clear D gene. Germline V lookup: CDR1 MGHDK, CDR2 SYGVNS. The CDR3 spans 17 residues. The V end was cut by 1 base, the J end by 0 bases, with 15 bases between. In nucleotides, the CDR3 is TGTGCCAGCAGTGAATCCGGCCGAAACCAAGCTAACTATGGCTACACCTTC. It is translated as CASSESGRNQANYGYTF.

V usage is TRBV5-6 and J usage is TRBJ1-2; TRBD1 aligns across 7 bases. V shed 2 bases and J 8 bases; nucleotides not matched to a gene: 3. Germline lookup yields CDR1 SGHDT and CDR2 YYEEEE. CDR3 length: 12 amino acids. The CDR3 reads CASSFRDRGYTF. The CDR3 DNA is TGTGCCAGCAGCTTTCGGGACAGAGGCTACACCTTC.